Below, one T cell receptor (beta chain) is given with its context. The sample belongs to a study of shared clonotypes between healthy human individuals. Turning to the study itself: The donor group consisted of a couple of women and a few men, aged 18 to 49.

Only CD45RO-negative cells positively selected for CCR7 counted as naive CD8 cells, so terminally differentiated effector memory CD45RA+ cells were excluded. Adults of Caucasian background living in Nashville, Tennessee made up all donors. Genomic DNA of every subset was divided equally among multiple immunoSEQ plates. Measured with immunoSEQ multiplex PCR; TCRdb has only the in-frame clones, and not every one. The sample has millions of clones, around 93% seen once; the top ten hold 1.5% to 2%. This CDR3 has 14 amino acids. Deletions cut 5 bases from V and 11 bases from J, with 22 bases between. Looked up from germline, CDR1 is MNHEY and CDR2 is SVGAGI.

This sequence joins TRBV6-5 and TRBJ2-7; D ambiguous. The specimen sequenced was naive CD8+ T cells from PBMCs. This TCR was recovered from a young man in good health. Some clones in this sample may be carry-over from other donors' samples. This CDR3 is CASSHTLGPNMKYF. DNA of the CDR3: TGTGCCAGCAGTCACACCCTCGGACCCAATATGAAGTACTTC.